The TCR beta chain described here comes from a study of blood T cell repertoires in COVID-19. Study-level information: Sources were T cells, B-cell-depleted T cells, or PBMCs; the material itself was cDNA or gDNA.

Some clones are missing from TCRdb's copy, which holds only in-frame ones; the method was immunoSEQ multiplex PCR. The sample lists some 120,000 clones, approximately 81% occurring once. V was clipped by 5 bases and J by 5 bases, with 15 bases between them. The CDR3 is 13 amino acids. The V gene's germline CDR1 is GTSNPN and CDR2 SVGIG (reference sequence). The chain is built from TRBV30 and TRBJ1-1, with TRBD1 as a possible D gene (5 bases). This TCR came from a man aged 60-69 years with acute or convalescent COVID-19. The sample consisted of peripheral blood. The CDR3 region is CAWCREVRTEAFF. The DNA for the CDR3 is TGTGCCTGGTGCAGGGAAGTGAGGACTGAAGCTTTCTTT.